Here is one T cell receptor beta chain with its context. The target antigen is unknown. The entry originates in a study of cytomegalovirus exposure and HLA in healthy donors. The study, taken as a whole, reports: First-cohort TCR clusters tended to co-occur in the 90 to 150 validation repertoires, a later analysis found. Confirmation was obtained in vitro that a few CMV-associated chains are specific for CMV antigens. Many donors shared some public TCRs, even though most TCR sequences were rare.

Germline CDR1 SGHNT, CDR2 YYREEE (reference sequence). V gave up 3 bases and J gave up 1 base; unmatched junction bases: 7. This CDR3 comprises 15 residues. Some clones are missing from TCRdb's copy, which holds only in-frame ones; the method was immunoSEQ multiplex PCR. Of 170,000 or so clones in the sample, about 80% were seen once. The clonotype was recovered from a woman younger than 30 in good health and CMV-seropositive. Sequenced input: PBMCs. The rearrangement joins TRBV5-4 to TRBJ2-7, with 7 bases aligning to TRBD1. The CDR3: CASSSPGTDSYEQYF. CDR3 coding DNA: TGTGCCAGCAGCTCCCCCGGGACAGATTCCTACGAGCAGTACTTC.